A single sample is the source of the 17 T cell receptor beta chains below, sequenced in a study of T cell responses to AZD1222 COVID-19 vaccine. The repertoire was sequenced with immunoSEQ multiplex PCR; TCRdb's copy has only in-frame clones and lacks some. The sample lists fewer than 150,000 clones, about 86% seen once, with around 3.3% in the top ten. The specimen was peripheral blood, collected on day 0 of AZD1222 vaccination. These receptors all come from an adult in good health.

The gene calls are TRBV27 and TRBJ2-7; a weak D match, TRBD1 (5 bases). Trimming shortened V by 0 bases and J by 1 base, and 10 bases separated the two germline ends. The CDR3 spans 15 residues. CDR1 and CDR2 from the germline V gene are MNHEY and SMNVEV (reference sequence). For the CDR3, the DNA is TGTGCCAGCAGTTTATCGAGTCAGGGTTCCTACGAGCAGTACTTC. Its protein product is CASSLSSQGSYEQYF.

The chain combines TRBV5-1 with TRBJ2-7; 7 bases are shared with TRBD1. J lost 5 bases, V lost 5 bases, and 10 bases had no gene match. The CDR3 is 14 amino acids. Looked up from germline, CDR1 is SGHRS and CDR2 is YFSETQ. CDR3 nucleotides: TGCGCCAGCAGACAAACAGGGGATTGGGACGAGCAGTACTTC. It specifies CASRQTGDWDEQYF.

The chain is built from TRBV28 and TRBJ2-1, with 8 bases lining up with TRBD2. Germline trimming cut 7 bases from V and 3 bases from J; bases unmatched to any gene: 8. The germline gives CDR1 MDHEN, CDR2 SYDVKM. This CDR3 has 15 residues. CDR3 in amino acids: CASTSGLVDYNEQFF. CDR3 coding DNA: TGTGCCAGCACCTCGGGACTAGTCGACTACAATGAGCAGTTCTTC.

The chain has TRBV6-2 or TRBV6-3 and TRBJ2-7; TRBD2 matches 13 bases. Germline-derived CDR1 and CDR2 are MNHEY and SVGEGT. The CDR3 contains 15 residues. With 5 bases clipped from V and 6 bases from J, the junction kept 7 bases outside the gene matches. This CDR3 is CASSVRTSGSSEQYF. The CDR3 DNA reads TGTGCCAGCAGTGTCCGGACTAGCGGGAGTTCCGAGCAGTACTTC.

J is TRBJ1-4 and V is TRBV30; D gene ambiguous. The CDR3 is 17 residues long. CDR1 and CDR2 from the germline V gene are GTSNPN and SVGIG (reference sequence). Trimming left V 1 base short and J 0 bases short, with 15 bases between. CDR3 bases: TGTGCCTGGAGTGGGACCCTAACAGTTGCAACTAATGAAAAACTGTTTTTT. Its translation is CAWSGTLTVATNEKLFF.

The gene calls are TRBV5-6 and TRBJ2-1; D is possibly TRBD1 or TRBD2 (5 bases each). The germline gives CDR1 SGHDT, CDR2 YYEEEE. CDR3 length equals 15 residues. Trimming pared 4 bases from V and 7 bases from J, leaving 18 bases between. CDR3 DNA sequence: TGTGCCAGCAGCCGAGCGGACATACGGTCGAATGAGCAGTTCTTC. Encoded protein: CASSRADIRSNEQFF.

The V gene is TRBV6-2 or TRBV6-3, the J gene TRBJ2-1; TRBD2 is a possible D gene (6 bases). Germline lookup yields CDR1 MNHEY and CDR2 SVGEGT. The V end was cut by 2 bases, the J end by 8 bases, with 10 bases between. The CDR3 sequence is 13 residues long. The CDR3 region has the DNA TGTGCCAGCAGTTACGGGGGGAGGCATGAGCAGTTCTTC. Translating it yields CASSYGGRHEQFF.

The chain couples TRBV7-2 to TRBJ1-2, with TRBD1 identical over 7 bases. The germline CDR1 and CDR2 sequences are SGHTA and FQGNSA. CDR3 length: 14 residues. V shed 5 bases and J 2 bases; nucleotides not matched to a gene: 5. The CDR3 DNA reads TGTGCCAGCAGCCCAGGACAGGTGAACTATGGCTACACCTTC. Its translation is CASSPGQVNYGYTF.

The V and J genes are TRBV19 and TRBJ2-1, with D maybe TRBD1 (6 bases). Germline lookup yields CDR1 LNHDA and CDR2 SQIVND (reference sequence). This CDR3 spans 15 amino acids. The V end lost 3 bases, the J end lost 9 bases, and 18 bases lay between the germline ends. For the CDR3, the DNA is TGTGCCAGTAGTATTGAGGCCCCTGGGGACACTGAGCAGTTCTTC. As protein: CASSIEAPGDTEQFF.

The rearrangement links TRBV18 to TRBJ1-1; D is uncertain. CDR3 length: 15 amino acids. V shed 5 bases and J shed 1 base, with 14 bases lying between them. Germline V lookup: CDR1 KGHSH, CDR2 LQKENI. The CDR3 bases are TGTGCCAGCTCATTCACCGGGCCGACGAACACTGAAGCTTTCTTT. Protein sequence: CASSFTGPTNTEAFF. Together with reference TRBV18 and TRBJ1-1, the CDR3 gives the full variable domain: NAGVMQNPRHLVRRRGQEARLRCSPMKGHSHVYWYRQLPEEGLKFMVYLQKENIIDESGMPKERFSAEFPKEGPSILRIQQVVRGDSAAYFCASSFTGPTNTEAFFGQGTRLTVV.

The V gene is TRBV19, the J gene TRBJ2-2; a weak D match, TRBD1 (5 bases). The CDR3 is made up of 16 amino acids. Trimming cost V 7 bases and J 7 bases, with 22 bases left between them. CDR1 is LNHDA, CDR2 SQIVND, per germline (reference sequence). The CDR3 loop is CASKIDAWGRGGELFF. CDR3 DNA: TGTGCCAGTAAAATCGATGCATGGGGCCGAGGCGGGGAGCTGTTTTTT.

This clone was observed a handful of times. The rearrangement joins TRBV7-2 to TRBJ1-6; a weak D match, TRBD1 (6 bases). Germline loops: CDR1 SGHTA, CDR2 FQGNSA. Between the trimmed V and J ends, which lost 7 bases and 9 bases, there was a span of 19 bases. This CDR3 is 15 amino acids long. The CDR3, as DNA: TGTGCCAGCACCACTCAGGGGAAAAAGAGTTCACCCCTCCACTTT. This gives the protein CASTTQGKKSSPLHF.

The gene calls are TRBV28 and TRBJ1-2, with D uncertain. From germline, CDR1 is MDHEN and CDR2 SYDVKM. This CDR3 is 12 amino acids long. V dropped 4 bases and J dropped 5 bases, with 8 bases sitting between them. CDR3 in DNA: TGTGCCAGCAGTTCCCCTAGGTATGGCTACACCTTC. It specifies CASSSPRYGYTF.

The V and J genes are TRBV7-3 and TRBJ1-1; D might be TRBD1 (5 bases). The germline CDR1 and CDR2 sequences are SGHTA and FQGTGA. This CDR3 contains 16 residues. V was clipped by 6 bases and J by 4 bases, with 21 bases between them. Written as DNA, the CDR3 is TGTGCCAGCAGATCGCGGGGCAGGGAGTCGGCCACTGAAGCTTTCTTT. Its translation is CASRSRGRESATEAFF.

As DNA, the CDR3 is TGTGCCAGCTCATCTCCGGGACTAGCGGCCACAGATACGCAGTATTTT. It is translated as CASSSPGLAATDTQYF. The V call is TRBV18, the J call TRBJ2-3, with 11 bases lining up with TRBD2. Germline V gene data show CDR1 as KGHSH and CDR2 as LQKENI. This CDR3 region has 16 residues. The V segment lost 5 bases and the J segment 2 bases; nucleotides outside the gene matches: 6. The complete variable domain, with remaining parts taken from reference TRBV18 and TRBJ2-3, reads NAGVMQNPRHLVRRRGQEARLRCSPMKGHSHVYWYRQLPEEGLKFMVYLQKENIIDESGMPKERFSAEFPKEGPSILRIQQVVRGDSAAYFCASSSPGLAATDTQYFGPGTRLTVL.

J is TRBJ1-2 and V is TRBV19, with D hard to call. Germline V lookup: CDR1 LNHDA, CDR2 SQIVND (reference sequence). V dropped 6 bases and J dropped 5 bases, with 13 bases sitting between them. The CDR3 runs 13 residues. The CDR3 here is CASSRESGYGYTF. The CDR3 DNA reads TGTGCCAGTAGCCGGGAGAGCGGATATGGCTACACCTTC.

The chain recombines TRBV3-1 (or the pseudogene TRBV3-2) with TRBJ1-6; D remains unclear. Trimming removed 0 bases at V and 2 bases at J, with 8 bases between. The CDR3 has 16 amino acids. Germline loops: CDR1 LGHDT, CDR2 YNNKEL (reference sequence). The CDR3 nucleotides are TGTGCCAGCAGCCAAGATTGGTCGGCCTATAATTCACCCCTCCACTTT. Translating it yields CASSQDWSAYNSPLHF.